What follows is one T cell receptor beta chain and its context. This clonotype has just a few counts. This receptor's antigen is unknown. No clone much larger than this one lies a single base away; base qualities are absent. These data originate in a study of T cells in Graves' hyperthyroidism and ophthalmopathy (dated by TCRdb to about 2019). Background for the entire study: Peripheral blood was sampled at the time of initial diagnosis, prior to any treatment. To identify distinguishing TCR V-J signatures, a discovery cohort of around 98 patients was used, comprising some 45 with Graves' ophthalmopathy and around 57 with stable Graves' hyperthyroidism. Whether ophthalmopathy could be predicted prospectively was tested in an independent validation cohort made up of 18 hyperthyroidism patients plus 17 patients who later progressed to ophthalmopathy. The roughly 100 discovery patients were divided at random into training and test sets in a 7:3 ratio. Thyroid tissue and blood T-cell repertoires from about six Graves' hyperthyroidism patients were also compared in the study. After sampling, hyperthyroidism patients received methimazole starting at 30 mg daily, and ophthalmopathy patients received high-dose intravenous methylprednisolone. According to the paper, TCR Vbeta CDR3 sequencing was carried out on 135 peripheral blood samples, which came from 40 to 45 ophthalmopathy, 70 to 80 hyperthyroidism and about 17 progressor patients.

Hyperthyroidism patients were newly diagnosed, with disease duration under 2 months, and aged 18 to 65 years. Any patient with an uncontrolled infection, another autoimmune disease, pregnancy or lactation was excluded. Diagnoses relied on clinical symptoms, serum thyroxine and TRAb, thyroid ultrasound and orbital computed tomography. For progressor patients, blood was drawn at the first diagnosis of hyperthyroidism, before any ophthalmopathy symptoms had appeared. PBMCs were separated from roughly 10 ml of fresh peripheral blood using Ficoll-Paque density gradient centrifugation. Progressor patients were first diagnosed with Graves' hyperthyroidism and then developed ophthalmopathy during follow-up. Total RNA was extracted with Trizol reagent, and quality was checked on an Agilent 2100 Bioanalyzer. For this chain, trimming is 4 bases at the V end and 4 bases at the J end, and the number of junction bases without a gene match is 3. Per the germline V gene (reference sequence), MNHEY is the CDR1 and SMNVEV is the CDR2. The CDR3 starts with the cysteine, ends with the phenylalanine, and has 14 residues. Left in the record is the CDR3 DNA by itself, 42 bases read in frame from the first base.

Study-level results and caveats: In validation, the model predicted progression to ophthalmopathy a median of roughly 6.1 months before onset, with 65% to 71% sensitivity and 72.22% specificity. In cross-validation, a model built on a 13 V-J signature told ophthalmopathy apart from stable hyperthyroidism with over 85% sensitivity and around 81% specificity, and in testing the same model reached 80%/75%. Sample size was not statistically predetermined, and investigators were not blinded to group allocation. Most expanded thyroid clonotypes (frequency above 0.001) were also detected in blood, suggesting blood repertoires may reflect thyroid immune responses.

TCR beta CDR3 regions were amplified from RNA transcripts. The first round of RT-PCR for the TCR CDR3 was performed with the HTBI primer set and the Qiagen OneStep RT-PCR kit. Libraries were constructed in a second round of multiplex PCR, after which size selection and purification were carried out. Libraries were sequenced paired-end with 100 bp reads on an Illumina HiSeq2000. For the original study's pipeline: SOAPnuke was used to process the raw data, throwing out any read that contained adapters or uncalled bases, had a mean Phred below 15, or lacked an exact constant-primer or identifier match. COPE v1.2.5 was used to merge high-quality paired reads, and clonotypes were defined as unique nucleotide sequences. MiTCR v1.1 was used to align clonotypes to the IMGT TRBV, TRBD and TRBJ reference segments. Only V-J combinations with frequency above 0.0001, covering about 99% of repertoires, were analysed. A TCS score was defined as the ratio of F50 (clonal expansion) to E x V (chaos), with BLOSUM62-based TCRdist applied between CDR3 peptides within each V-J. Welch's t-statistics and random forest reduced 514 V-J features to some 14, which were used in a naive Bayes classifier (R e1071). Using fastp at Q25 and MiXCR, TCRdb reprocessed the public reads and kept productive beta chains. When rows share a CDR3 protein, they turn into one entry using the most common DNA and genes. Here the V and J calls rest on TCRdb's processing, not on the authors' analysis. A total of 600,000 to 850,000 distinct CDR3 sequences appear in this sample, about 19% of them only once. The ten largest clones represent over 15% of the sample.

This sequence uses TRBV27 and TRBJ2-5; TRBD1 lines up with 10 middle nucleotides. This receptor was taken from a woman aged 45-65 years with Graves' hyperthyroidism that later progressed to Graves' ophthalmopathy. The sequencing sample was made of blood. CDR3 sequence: CASSWTGGGETQYF. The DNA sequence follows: TGTGCCAGCAGTTGGACAGGGGGGGGAGAGACCCAGTACTTC.